This entry lists 13 T cell receptor beta chains sequenced from one sample in a study of T cell repertoires in aging, cancer and after chemotherapy. TRB rearrangements spanning V, D and J were amplified using mixed TRB-A/B primers. TCRdb re-derived calls from the multiplex PCR reads in MiXCR, one entry per CDR3 protein. Among approximately 2,000 distinct CDR3 sequences listed, roughly 25% were seen once. The template was genomic DNA from peripheral blood, not RNA. Sequencing input: blood. The receptors were gathered from a human donor with a solid tumor.

This clonotype was detected only a few times. The V and J genes are TRBV6-2 or TRBV6-3 and TRBJ1-1, with a possible D match to TRBD1 (5 bases). The CDR3 loop spans 13 amino acids. Germline V gene data show CDR1 as MNHEY and CDR2 as SVGEGT. Trimming removed 4 bases from V and 8 bases from J, with 14 bases in between. CDR3 DNA sequence: TGTGCCAGCAGTTTAGACAGCACAATCGAAGCTTTCTTT. Residues: CASSLDSTIEAFF.

This chain connects TRBV19 to TRBJ2-3; 7 positions match TRBD1. Germline CDR1 LNHDA, CDR2 SQIVND (reference sequence). The CDR3 consists of 14 residues. V lost 8 bases, J lost 6 bases, and 11 bases stayed unmatched. The CDR3 here is CASRWTGPFDTQYF. In nucleotides, the CDR3 is TGTGCCAGTCGGTGGACAGGACCGTTTGATACGCAGTATTTT.

This clonotype was counted between two and nine times. The V gene is TRBV28, the J gene TRBJ1-4; a weak D match, TRBD1 (5 bases). This CDR3 has 15 residues. V was trimmed by 3 bases and J by 8 bases, leaving 16 bases between them. Germline V gene sequence: CDR1 MDHEN, CDR2 SYDVKM. The DNA for the CDR3 is TGTGCCAGCAGTTTGGGCGGCCAGGGTCGCGAAAAACTGTTTTTT. Translation gives CASSLGGQGREKLFF.

By proportion, this clonotype is large. The chain recombines TRBV6-6 with TRBJ2-6; TRBD1 aligns across 8 bases. Germline V gene sequence: CDR1 MNHNY, CDR2 SVGAGI (reference sequence). The ends lost 4 bases at V and 3 bases at J; junction bases unmatched: 5. CDR3 length: 16 amino acids. The chain's CDR3 is CASSSTGTGGANVLTF. DNA of the CDR3: TGTGCCAGCAGTTCCACAGGGACAGGTGGGGCCAACGTCCTGACTTTC.

This clonotype was counted only a few times. The rearrangement links TRBV20-1 to TRBJ2-3, with D hard to call. Per germline, CDR1 DFQATT and CDR2 SNEGSKA (reference sequence). This CDR3 is built from 12 residues. V was cut by 7 bases and J by 2 bases, with 10 bases left in between. The CDR3 protein is CSVAQNTDTQYF. DNA for the CDR3: TGCAGTGTAGCTCAAAACACAGATACGCAGTATTTT.

A few counts support this clonotype. This chain uses TRBV29-1 with TRBJ1-2; 8 nucleotides line up with TRBD1. The CDR3 consists of 14 residues. The germline V gene encodes CDR1 SQVTM and CDR2 ANQGSEA. The CDR3 loop is CNGGVAGGSNGYTF. The CDR3 DNA sequence: TGCAATGGGGGAGTAGCAGGGGGCTCGAATGGCTACACCTTC.

This clonotype is medium-sized. The V and J genes are TRBV5-4 and TRBJ1-1; TRBD1 matches at 7 bases. Per germline, CDR1 SGHNT and CDR2 YYREEE (reference sequence). The CDR3 length is 16 residues. V gave up 4 bases and J gave up 0 bases; unmatched junction bases: 9. CDR3 DNA: TGTGCCAGCAGCACGGGGACAGCTAGCCTGAACACTGAAGCTTTCTTT. Protein product: CASSTGTASLNTEAFF.

Judged by abundance, this clonotype is medium-sized (0.01 to 0.1%). The V gene is TRBV7-3, the J gene TRBJ2-1; 7 positions match TRBD2. The germline V gene encodes CDR1 SGHTA and CDR2 FQGTGA. This CDR3 region has 14 residues. The V segment lost 4 bases and the J segment 9 bases; nucleotides outside the gene matches: 9. The chain's CDR3 is CASSSGTGRSEQFF. CDR3 in DNA: TGTGCCAGCAGCTCGGGGACCGGGAGGAGTGAGCAGTTCTTC.

This chain links TRBV19 with TRBJ2-1, with 11 positions matching TRBD2. This CDR3 region has 17 residues. Germline lookup yields CDR1 LNHDA and CDR2 SQIVND (reference sequence). Trimming took 6 bases from V and 4 from J; bases not matched to a gene: 11. The CDR3 region has the DNA TGTGCCAGTAGCCGGGACCCCGGGACTAGCGGATACAATGAGCAGTTCTTC. Translation: CASSRDPGTSGYNEQFF.

Sample share makes this clonotype medium-sized. This chain connects TRBV6-2 or TRBV6-3 to TRBJ2-7; 14 bases line up with TRBD2. The CDR3 runs 14 residues. Germline CDR1 and CDR2: MNHEY and SVGEGT. Trimming cost V 7 bases and J 5 bases; bases outside gene matches: 4. The CDR3 here is CASMGLAGVNEQYV. In DNA, the CDR3 is TGTGCCAGCATGGGACTAGCGGGAGTAAACGAGCAGTACGTC.

This clonotype rates as medium-sized (0.01 to 0.1%). The V gene is TRBV20-1, the J gene TRBJ2-1, with no clear D. This CDR3 contains 10 residues. Trimming took 3 bases from V and 11 from J, leaving 8 bases between them. Per the germline V gene, CDR1 is DFQATT and CDR2 is SNEGSKA (reference sequence). The CDR3 reads CSASPNQQFF. In nucleotides, the CDR3 is TGCAGTGCTAGTCCGAATCAGCAGTTCTTC.

This clonotype is medium-sized. This chain joins TRBV7-2 and TRBJ2-1; a possible D gene is TRBD2 (6 bases). With 2 bases removed from V and 10 bases from J, the gap between germline ends came to 12 bases. Germline V CDR1 and CDR2: SGHTA, FQGNSA. CDR3 length: 13 residues. CDR3 in DNA: TGTGCCAGCAGCTTAATCTTGGGGGGAGAGCAGTTCTTC. It yields the protein CASSLILGGEQFF.

This clonotype counts as medium-sized (0.01 to 0.1%). The chain has TRBV7-9 and TRBJ2-1, with TRBD2 as a possible D gene (6 bases). Trimming took 1 base from V and 13 from J, leaving 11 bases between them. This CDR3 has 12 amino acids. The V gene's germline CDR1 is SEHNR and CDR2 FQNEAQ (reference sequence). CDR3 region: CASSLVLAVQFF. In DNA, the CDR3 is TGTGCCAGCAGCTTAGTGTTAGCGGTCCAGTTCTTC.